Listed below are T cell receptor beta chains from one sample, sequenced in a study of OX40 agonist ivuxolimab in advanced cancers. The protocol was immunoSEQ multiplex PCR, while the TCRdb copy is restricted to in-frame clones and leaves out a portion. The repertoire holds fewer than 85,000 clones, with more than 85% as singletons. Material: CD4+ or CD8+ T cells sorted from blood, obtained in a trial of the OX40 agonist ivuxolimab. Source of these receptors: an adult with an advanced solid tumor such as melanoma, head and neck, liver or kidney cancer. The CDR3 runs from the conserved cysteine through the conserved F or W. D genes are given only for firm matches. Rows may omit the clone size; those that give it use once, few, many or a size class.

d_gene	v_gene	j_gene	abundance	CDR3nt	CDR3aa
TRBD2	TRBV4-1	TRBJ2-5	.	TGCGCCAGCAGCCAAGTGCTAGCGGGGGGCGAGACCCAGTACTTC	CASSQVLAGGETQYF
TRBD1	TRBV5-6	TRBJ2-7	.	TGTGCCAGCGGTCAGGGGGCCAGCTACGAGCAGTACTTC	CASGQGASYEQYF
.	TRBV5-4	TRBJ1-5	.	TGTGCCAGCAGCTTTGGGGGCCACAATCAGCCCCAGCATTTT	CASSFGGHNQPQHF
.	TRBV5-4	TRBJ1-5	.	TGTGCCAGCAGCTCGAGGGGGGACGGGCAGCCCCAGCATTTT	CASSSRGDGQPQHF
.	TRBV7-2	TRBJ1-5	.	TGTGCCAGCAGCCATGGGGCCAGGGGTAGCAATCAGCCCCAGCATTTT	CASSHGARGSNQPQHF
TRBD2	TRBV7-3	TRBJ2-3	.	TGTGCCAGCAGCAGTAGCGGGGGGCACACAGATACGCAGTATTTT	CASSSSGGHTDTQYF
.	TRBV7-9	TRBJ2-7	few	TGTGCCAGCAGCGCAACAGGGTTCGAGCAGTACTTC	CASSATGFEQYF
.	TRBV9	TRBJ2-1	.	TGTGCCAGCAGCGTTCGGCAGGTCCTCCCTAGCTCCTACAATGAGCAGTTCTTC	CASSVRQVLPSSYNEQFF
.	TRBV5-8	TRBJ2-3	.	TGTGCCAGCAGCTTCTACAGCGGGCCTTACACAGATACGCAGTATTTT	CASSFYSGPYTDTQYF
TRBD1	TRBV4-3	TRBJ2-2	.	TGCGCCAGCAGCCAAGCACAACCGGACAGGCTAGACACCGGGGAGCTGTTTTTT	CASSQAQPDRLDTGELFF
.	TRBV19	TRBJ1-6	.	TGTGCCAGTAGTATAGCGGGGGTCGGTGGGTCACCCCTCCACTTT	CASSIAGVGGSPLHF
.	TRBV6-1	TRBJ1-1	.	TGTGCCAGCAGTGGGGCTTCAGAAGCTTTCTTT	CASSGASEAFF
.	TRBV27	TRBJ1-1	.	TGTGCCAGCAGCCTGTCAGGATTTGATGAAGCTTTCTTT	CASSLSGFDEAFF
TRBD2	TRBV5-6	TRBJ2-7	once	TGTGCCAGCAGCTCCACTAGCGGGGGGACCCTCTACGAGCAGTACTTC	CASSSTSGGTLYEQYF
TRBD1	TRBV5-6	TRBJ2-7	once	TGTGCCAGCAGCTTTCTCAGGGGGCGGATGGGCTACGAGCAGTACTTC	CASSFLRGRMGYEQYF
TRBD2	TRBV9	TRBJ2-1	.	TGTGCCAGCAGCGTAGGAAGCGGGGGTTCCTACAATGAGCAGTTCTTC	CASSVGSGGSYNEQFF
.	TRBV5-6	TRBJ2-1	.	TGTGCCAGCAGCTTAAATGACAATGAGCAGTTCTTC	CASSLNDNEQFF
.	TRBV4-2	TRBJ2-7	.	TGTGCCAGCAGCCAAACGGTGGCGGGGTCCCACGAGCAGTACTTC	CASSQTVAGSHEQYF
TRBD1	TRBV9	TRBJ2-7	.	TGTGCCAGCAGCGTATACGGGACAGGGACTGGCGAGCAGTACTTC	CASSVYGTGTGEQYF
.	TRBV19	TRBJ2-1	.	TGTGCCAGTAGTATAGTAGGAGGGGGCAATGAGCAGTTCTTC	CASSIVGGGNEQFF
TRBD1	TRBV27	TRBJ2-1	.	TGTGCCAGCAGTGATGGGACAGGTCCCCTACGCTCCTACAATGAGCAGTTCTTC	CASSDGTGPLRSYNEQFF
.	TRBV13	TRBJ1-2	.	TGTGCCAGCAGCCGGCCGTTATTTAGGGAACGCCCGCCGTTC	CASSRPLFRERPPF
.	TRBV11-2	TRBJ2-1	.	TGTGCCAGCAGCTTCTCCAATGAGCAGTTCTTC	CASSFSNEQFF
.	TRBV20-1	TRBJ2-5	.	TGCAGTGCTGCGGCTGGTGAGACCCAGTACTTC	CSAAAGETQYF
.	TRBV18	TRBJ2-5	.	TGTGCCAGTTCGTTGAGGCCGGAGGGGGAGACCCAGTACTTC	CASSLRPEGETQYF
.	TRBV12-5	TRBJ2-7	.	TGTGCTAGTGGTTGGGGGGCCCCACCCTACGAGCAGTACTTC	CASGWGAPPYEQYF
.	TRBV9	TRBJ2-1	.	TGTGCCAGCAGCGCCGGGGACTGGATCTACAATGAGCAGTTCTTC	CASSAGDWIYNEQFF
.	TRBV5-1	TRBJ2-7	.	TGCGCCAGCAGCAAGCAGACTTTGAGCTCCTACGAGCAGTACTTC	CASSKQTLSSYEQYF
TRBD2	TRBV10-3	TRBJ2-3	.	TGTGCCATCAGGGGGACTAGCGGATCTACAGATACGCAGTATTTT	CAIRGTSGSTDTQYF
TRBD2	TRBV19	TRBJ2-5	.	TGTGCCAGTAGTAGGCTAGCGGGTTCTCAAGAGACCCAGTACTTC	CASSRLAGSQETQYF
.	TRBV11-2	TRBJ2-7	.	TGTGCCAGCAGCTTAGAACCTCTCCCAGGGCTGGACGAGCAGTACTTC	CASSLEPLPGLDEQYF
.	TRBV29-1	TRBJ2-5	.	TGCAGCGTTCCTATCCGGTTCGCCTTGGAGACCCAGTACTTC	CSVPIRFALETQYF
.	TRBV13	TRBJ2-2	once	TGTGCCTCTCGCCTGCGGGATATCACCGGGGAGCTGTTTTTT	CASRLRDITGELFF
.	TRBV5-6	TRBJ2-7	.	TGTGCCAGCAGCGGCGGTGGGGTCCCTCAATCCTACGAGCAGTACTTC	CASSGGGVPQSYEQYF
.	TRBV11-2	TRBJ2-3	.	TGTGCCAGCAGCTGGAATATAGGGGGGCGGGGGCCCCACACAGATACGCAGTATTTT	CASSWNIGGRGPHTDTQYF
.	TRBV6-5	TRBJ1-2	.	TGTGCCAGCAGTTACTCTGAGACGAGAGCTTGGGGCTACACCTTC	CASSYSETRAWGYTF
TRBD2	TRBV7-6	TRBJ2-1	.	TGTGCCAGCAGCACGACGGGGGGGCCATCCTACAATGAGCAGTTCTTC	CASSTTGGPSYNEQFF
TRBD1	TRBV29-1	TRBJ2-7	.	TGCAGCGTTGAAAGACAGGGGGCCTACGAGCAGTACTTC	CSVERQGAYEQYF
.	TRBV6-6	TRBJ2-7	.	TGTGCCAGCAGTTACTCCGGCTCCTACGAGCAGTACTTC	CASSYSGSYEQYF
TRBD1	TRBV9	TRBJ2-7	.	TGTGCCAGCAGCGTAGGTGGGGACAGATACGAGCAGTACTTC	CASSVGGDRYEQYF
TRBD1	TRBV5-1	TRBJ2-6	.	TGCGCCAGCCGCCCCAGGGGGCGAGAGGGGGCCAACGTCCTGACTTTC	CASRPRGREGANVLTF
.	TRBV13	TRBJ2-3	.	TGTGCCATGAGTGGGGTGATGGGTAGCACAGATACGCAGTATTTT	CAMSGVMGSTDTQYF
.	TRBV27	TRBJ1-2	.	TGTGCCAGCAGTTTGAAGTCACAGGGCTATGGCTACACCTTC	CASSLKSQGYGYTF
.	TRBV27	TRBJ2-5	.	TGTGCCAGCAGTTTTTGGGGTGGGGTCCAAGAGACCCAGTACTTC	CASSFWGGVQETQYF
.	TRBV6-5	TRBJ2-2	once	TGTGCCAGCAGTTACTTCGGAAACACCGGGGAGCTGTTTTTT	CASSYFGNTGELFF
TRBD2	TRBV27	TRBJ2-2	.	TGTGCCAGCAAAAACCCCGGGACTAGCGGGAACACCGGGGAGCTGTTTTTT	CASKNPGTSGNTGELFF
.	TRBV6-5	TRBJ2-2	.	TGTGCCAGCAGTTACGCCAGGGGAGGCGGGGAGCTGTTTTTT	CASSYARGGGELFF
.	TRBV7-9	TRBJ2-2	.	TGTGCCAGCAGCCCCCGACCCGGCCAGAAAAACACCGGGGAGCTGTTTTTT	CASSPRPGQKNTGELFF
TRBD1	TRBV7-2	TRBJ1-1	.	TGTGCCAGCAGCGCGGACAGGGGGAGATTGACTGAAGCTTTCTTT	CASSADRGRLTEAFF
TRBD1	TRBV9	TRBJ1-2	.	TGTGCCAGCAGCGTAGGCCCCCCGGGACAGGGGAGCGGGCACTATGGCTACACCTTC	CASSVGPPGQGSGHYGYTF
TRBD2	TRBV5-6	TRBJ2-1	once	TGTGCCAGCCGGGAGGGCCCACATGAGCAGTTCTTC	CASREGPHEQFF
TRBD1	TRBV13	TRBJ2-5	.	TGTGCCAGCAGCCGCCCGGGACAGGGTGAAGAGACCCAGTACTTC	CASSRPGQGEETQYF
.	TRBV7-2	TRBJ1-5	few	TGTGCCAGCAGCATTTGGGGAAATCAGCCCCAGCATTTT	CASSIWGNQPQHF
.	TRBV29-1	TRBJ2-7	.	TGCAGCGTTGTTATTGTTGGGACGGGGGTCTACGAGCAGTACTTC	CSVVIVGTGVYEQYF
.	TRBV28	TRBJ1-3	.	TGTGCCAGCAGTTTCACCTCTGGAAACACCATATATTTT	CASSFTSGNTIYF